This entry features one TCR beta chain sequence. Antigen unknown. Compared with germline, one end of the junction differs, possibly owing to a read error. Sample-barcoded 5' priming and a J-beta primer mix drove a second PCR of 7 to 11 cycles. Researchers report that a template-switch adaptor with 12 random nucleotides tagged each cDNA molecule. TCRdb re-analysed the 5' RACE reads in MiXCR, keeping a single row per CDR3 protein. The table records around 690,000 distinct CDR3 sequences, roughly three fifths of them present only once. It was approximately 10 milliliters of peripheral blood that were drawn from each donor. The authors extracted at least 5 micrograms of total RNA per sample. This entry comes from a study of blood T cells in healthy people across ages. The study, taken as a whole, reports: The study lacked donor CMV status, which possibly confounded expanded clonotype changes.

Germline V gene sequence: CDR1 DFQATT, CDR2 SNEGSKA (reference sequence). CDR3 length equals 13 residues. The specimen was blood. The clonotype comes from a man in his 60s in good health. The rearrangement links TRBV20-1 to TRBJ2-3; D gene ambiguous. The CDR3 spells CSAPEDGSDTRYF. CDR3 sequence (DNA): TGCAGTGCCCCAGAGGACGGGTCAGATACGCGGTATTTT.